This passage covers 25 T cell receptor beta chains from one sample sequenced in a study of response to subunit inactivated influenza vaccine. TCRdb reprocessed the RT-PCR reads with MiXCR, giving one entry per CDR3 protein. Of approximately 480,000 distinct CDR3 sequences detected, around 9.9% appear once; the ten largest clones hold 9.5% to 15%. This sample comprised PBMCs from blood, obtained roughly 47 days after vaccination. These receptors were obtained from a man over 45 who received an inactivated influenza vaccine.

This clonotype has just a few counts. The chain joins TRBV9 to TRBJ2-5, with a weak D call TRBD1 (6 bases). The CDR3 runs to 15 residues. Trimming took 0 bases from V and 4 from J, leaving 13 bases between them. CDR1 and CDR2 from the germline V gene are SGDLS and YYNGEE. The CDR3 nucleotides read TGTGCCAGCAGCGTAGGTGCGACAGGAAGAGAGACCCAGTACTTC. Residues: CASSVGATGRETQYF. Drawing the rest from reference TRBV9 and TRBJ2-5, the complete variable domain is DSGVTQTPKHLITATGQRVTLRCSPRSGDLSVYWYQQSLDQGLQFLIQYYNGEERAKGNILERFSAQQFPDLHSELNLSSLELGDSALYFCASSVGATGRETQYFGPGTRLLVL.

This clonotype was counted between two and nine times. The CDR3 here is CATSRDLGGNYGYTF. CDR3 bases: TGTGCCACCAGCAGAGATCTTGGCGGAAACTATGGCTACACCTTC. The chain recombines TRBV15 with TRBJ1-2, with D unresolved. From germline, CDR1 is LNHNV and CDR2 YYDKDF (reference sequence). The germline V and J ends were trimmed by 0 bases and 2 bases, with 10 bases remaining between them. The CDR3 covers 15 residues.

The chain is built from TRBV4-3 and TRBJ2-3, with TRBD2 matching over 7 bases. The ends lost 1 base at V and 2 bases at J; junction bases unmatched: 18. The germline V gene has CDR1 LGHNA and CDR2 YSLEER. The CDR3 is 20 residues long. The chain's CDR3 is CASSQAVEGESGVITDTQYF. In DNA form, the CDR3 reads TGCGCCAGCAGCCAAGCGGTAGAGGGTGAGAGCGGGGTGATCACAGATACGCAGTATTTT.

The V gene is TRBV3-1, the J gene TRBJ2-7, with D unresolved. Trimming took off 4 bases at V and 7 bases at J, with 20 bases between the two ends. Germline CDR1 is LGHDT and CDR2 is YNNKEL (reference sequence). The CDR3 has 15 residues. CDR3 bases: TGTGCCAGCAGCCTCTCTGTAGTGGGCCGAAGGGAGCAGTACTTC. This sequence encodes CASSLSVVGRREQYF.

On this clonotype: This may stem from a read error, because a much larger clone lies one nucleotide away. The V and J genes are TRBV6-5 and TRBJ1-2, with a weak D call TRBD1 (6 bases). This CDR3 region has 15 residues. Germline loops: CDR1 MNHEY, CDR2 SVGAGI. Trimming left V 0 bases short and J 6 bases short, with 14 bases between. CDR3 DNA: TGTGCCAGCAGTTACTCTTACCACGGGGACAATGGCTACACCTTC. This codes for CASSYSYHGDNGYTF.

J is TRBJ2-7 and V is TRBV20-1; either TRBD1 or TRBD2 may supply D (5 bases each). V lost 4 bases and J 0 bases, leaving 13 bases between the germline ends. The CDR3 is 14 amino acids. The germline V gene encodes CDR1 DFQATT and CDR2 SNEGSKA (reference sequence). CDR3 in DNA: TGCAGTGCTATTCGGGGCACGAGCTCCTACGAGCAGTACTTC. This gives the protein CSAIRGTSSYEQYF.

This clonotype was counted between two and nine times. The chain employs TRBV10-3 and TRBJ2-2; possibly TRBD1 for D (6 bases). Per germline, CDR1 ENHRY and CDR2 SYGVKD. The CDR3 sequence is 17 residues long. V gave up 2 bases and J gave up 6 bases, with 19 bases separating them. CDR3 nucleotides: TGTGCCATCAGTGAGCCCGACAGGAAGAGACGCCCCGGGGAGCTGTTTTTT. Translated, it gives CAISEPDRKRRPGELFF.

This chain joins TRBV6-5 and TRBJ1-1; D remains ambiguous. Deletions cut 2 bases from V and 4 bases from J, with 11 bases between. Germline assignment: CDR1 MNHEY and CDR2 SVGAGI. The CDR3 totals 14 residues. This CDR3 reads CASSYVSLGTEAFF. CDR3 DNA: TGTGCCAGCAGTTACGTATCCCTCGGCACTGAAGCTTTCTTT.

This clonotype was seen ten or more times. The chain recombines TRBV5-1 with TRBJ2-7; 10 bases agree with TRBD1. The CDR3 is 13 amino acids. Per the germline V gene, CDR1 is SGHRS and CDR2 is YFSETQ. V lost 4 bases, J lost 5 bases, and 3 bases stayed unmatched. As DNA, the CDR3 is TGCGCCAGCAGCAGGGACAGGGGAGACGAGCAGTACTTC. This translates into CASSRDRGDEQYF. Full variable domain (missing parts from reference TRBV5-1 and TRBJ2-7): KAGVTQTPRYLIKTRGQQVTLSCSPISGHRSVSWYQQTPGQGLQFLFEYFSETQRNKGNFPGRFSGRQFSNSRSEMNVSTLELGDSALYLCASSRDRGDEQYFGPGTRLTVT.

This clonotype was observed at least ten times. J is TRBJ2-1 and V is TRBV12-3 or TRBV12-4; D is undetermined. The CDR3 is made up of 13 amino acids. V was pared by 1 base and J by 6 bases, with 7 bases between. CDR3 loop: CASSLGGVNEQFF. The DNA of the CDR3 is TGTGCCAGCAGTTTAGGGGGTGTCAATGAGCAGTTCTTC.

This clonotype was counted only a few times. CDR3 region: CASSLMGGGSYNEQFF. The CDR3 coding sequence is TGTGCCAGCAGTTTAATGGGCGGGGGCTCCTACAATGAGCAGTTCTTC. J is TRBJ2-1 and V is TRBV28, with TRBD2 matching over 7 bases. This CDR3 comprises 16 residues. The germline V gene has CDR1 MDHEN and CDR2 SYDVKM. The V gene end was trimmed by 2 bases and the J gene end by 0 bases; junction bases not matched to a gene: 4. Filled out from reference TRBV28 and TRBJ2-1, the complete variable domain reads DVKVTQSSRYLVKRTGEKVFLECVQDMDHENMFWYRQDPGLGLRLIYFSYDVKMKEKGDIPEGYSVSREKKERFSLILESASTNQTSMYLCASSLMGGGSYNEQFFGPGTRLTVL.

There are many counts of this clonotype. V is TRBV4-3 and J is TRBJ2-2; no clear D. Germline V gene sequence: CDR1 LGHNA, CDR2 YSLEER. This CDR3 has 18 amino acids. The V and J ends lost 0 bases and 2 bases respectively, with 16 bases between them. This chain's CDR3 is CASSQDRRYGSNTGELFF. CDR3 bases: TGCGCCAGCAGCCAAGATCGGCGTTACGGCAGTAACACCGGGGAGCTGTTTTTT.

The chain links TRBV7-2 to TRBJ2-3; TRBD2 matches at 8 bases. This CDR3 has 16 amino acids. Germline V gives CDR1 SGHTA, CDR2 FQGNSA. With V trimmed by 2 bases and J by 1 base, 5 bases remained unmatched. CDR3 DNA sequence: TGTGCCAGCAGCTTATCTAGCGGGCTAGGCACAGATACGCAGTATTTT. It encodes CASSLSSGLGTDTQYF.

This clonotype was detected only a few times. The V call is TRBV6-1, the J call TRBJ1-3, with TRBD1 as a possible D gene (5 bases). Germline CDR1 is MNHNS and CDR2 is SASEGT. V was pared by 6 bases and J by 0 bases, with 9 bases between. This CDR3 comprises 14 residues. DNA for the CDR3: TGTGCCAGCAGGGCGGACAACTCTGGAAACACCATATATTTT. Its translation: CASRADNSGNTIYF.

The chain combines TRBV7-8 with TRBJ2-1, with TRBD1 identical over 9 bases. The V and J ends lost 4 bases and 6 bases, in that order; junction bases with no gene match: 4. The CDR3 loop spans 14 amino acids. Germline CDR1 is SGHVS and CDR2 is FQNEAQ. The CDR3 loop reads CASSSPGQGNEQFF. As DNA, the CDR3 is TGTGCCAGCAGCTCACCGGGACAGGGCAATGAGCAGTTCTTC.

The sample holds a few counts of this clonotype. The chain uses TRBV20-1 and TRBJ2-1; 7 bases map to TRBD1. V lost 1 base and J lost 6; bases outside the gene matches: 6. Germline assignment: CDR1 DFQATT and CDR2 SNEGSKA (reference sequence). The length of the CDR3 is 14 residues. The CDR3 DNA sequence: TGCAGTGCTAGAGCCTCGGCAGGGGGCAATGAGCAGTTCTTC. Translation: CSARASAGGNEQFF.

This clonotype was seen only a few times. Written as DNA, the CDR3 is TGTGCCAGCAGTTCCCGGGACGGTTACAATGAGCAGTTCTTC. Translated, it gives CASSSRDGYNEQFF. The chain recombines TRBV12-3 or TRBV12-4 with TRBJ2-1; D assignment may be TRBD1 or TRBD2 (5 bases each). The CDR3 contains 14 residues. Trimming removed 4 bases from V and 4 bases from J, with 11 bases in between.

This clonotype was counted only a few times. CDR3 sequence reads: CASSLDLRWENEQFF. The CDR3 DNA sequence: TGTGCCAGCAGCTTAGACCTTAGGTGGGAGAATGAGCAGTTCTTC. The chain recombines TRBV7-2 with TRBJ2-1; tentatively, D is TRBD2 (5 bases). Looked up from germline, CDR1 is SGHTA and CDR2 is FQGNSA. The CDR3 has 15 amino acids. Trimming stripped 1 base from V and 7 bases from J, with 14 bases between.

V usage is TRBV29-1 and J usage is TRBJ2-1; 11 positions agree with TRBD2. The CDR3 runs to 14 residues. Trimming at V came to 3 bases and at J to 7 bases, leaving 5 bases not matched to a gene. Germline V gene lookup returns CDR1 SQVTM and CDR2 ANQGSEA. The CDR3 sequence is CSVDASGRRNEQFF. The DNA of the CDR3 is TGCAGCGTTGACGCTAGCGGGAGGAGAAATGAGCAGTTCTTC.

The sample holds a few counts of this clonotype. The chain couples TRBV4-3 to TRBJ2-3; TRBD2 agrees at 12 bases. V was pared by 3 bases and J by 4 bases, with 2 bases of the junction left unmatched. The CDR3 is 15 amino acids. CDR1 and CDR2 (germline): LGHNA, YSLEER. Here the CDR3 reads CASSQTSGSSDTQYF. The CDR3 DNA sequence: TGCGCCAGCAGCCAGACTAGCGGGAGTTCAGATACGCAGTATTTT.

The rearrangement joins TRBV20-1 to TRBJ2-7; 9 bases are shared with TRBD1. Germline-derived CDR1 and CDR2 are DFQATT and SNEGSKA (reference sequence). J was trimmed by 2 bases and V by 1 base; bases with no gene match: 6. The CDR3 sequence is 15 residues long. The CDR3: CSARGGGTGPYEQYF. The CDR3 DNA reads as TGCAGTGCTAGAGGGGGCGGGACAGGGCCCTACGAGCAGTACTTC.

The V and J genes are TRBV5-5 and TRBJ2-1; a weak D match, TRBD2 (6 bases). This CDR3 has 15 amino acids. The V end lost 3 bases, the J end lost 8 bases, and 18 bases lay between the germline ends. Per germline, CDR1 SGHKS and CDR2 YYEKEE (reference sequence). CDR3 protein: CASSSRLGGFDEQFF. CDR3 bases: TGTGCCAGCAGCTCCCGCCTTGGAGGGTTCGATGAGCAGTTCTTC.

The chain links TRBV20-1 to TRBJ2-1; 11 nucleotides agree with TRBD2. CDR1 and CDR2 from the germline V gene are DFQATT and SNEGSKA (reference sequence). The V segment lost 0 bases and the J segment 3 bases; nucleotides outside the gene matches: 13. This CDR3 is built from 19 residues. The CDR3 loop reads CSARDRGWASGRNYNEQFF. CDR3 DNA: TGCAGTGCTAGAGATAGGGGATGGGCTAGCGGGAGGAACTACAATGAGCAGTTCTTC.

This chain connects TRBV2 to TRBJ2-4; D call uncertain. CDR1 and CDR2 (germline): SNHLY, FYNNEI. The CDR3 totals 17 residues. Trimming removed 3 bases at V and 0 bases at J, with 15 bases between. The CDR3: CASSDTPLSGAKNIQYF. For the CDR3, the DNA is TGTGCCAGCAGTGATACGCCCCTCTCGGGAGCCAAAAACATTCAGTACTTC.

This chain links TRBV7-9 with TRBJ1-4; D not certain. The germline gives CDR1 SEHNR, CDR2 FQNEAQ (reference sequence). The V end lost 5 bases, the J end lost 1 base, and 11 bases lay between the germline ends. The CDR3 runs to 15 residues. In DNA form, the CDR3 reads TGTGCCAGCAGCCTAAACACGGGAACTAATGAAAAACTGTTTTTT. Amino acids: CASSLNTGTNEKLFF.